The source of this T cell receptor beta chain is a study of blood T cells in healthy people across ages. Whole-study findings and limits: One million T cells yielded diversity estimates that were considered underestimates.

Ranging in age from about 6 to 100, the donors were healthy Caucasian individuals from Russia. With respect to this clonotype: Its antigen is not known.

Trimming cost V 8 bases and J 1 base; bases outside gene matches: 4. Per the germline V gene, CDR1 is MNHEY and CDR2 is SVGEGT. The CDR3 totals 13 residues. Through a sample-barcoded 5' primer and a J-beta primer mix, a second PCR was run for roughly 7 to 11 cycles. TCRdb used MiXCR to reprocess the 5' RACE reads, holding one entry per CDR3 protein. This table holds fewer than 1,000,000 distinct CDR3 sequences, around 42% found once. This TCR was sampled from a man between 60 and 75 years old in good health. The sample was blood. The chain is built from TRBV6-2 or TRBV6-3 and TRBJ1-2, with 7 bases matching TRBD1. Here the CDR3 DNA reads TGTGCCAGCGAGACAGGGCGTAACTATGGCTACACCTTC. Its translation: CASETGRNYGYTF.